This T cell receptor beta chain emerged from a study of T cells after yellow fever vaccination (dated by TCRdb to about 2019). In the study overall: Libraries from fractions with low cell numbers were prepared with the SMART-Seq v4 Ultra Low Input RNA kit. To follow T-cell clones before and after primary and booster YFV17D yellow fever vaccination, bulk TCR alpha and beta repertoires were sequenced over time. Two healthy male donors made up the cohort, one aged 18 to 29 years and the other aged 30 to 40 years. Blood samples were taken at several timepoints before and after primary and secondary immunization, and bulk PBMC replicates and cell subsets were isolated. Study-wide findings and limitations: A small fraction of clonotypes appeared in both the CD4 and CD8 compartments, likely as a result of convergent recombination. Because only a couple of donors were included in the study, the extent to which the findings can be generalized is limited. After the booster, most clones that had expanded after primary vaccination were detected again (approximately 95% of CD4 and under 90% of CD8), suggesting broad maintenance of memory. Compared with the primary T-cell response, the secondary T-cell response was faster but weaker, reaching its peak on day 5 rather than on day 15. Computational filtering was needed because FACS-sorted repertoires could contain abundant contaminating clonotypes from the bulk population.

The sequencer was an Illumina NovaSeq 6000. TCR cDNA was synthesized by 5'RACE template switching, through which a universal primer site and unique molecular identifiers were introduced. cDNA synthesis was primed from both the TCR alpha and TCR beta constant segments. Two PCR steps were used to amplify libraries, with sample barcodes and sequencing adapters being added in the second step. Sequencing of the libraries was done on either Illumina HiSeq 2500 (2x100 bp) or NovaSeq (2x150 bp). In the authors' own workflow: MIGEC handled demultiplexing of reads and collapsing into UMI consensus sequences, while MiXCR performed V(D)J alignment. Using edgeR on replicate PBMC samples, clonotypes were called vaccine-responding if FDR was below 0.01 and the log2 fold change was above 5 up to day 15. Each bulk clonotype received a CD4 or CD8 identity based on whether the sequenced CD4 or CD8 repertoire contained that clonotype at higher abundance. TCRdb reworked the public reads: Q25 trimming with fastp, MiXCR clone assembly, productive beta chains retained. Every entry covers one CDR3 protein and lists the most common genes and DNA from its rows. These V and J calls rely on TCRdb rather than the paper's analysis. In all, the sample holds 150,000 to 200,000 distinct CDR3 sequences, and 7% to 10% of those were seen once. In total, the top ten clones hold about 40% of the sample.

Including cysteine and phenylalanine, the CDR3 has 15 amino acids. Only the CDR3 part of the read is kept: 45 bases, read in frame from the first base. Trimmed from V: 4 bases; trimmed from J: 3 bases; junction bases lacking a gene match: 3. CDR1 and CDR2 are drawn from the germline V gene: MGHRA, YSYEKL. The treatment or condition label, as the study defines it: live attenuated yellow fever vaccine strain. PBMCs were isolated from peripheral blood using a standard Ficoll-Paque protocol. Dynabeads CD4 and CD8 positive selection kits were used to isolate the CD4 and CD8 T-cell fractions. TriZol was used to extract RNA from bulk PBMCs, CD4 and CD8 fractions, and dextramer-positive and dextramer-negative fractions. About this clonotype itself: Its antigen is unknown. No clone much larger than this one lies a single base away; base qualities are absent.

The sequence was collected from a man younger than 35 who received the YFV17D yellow fever vaccine. Sequencing was performed on CD8+ T cells sorted from PBMCs, taken 45 days after the yellow fever booster vaccination. This sequence uses TRBV4-1 and TRBJ2-2, and 9 junctional nucleotides match TRBD1. The CDR3 protein is CASSPWTGDTGELFF. In nucleotides, the sequence is TGCGCCAGCAGCCCCTGGACAGGGGACACCGGGGAGCTGTTTTTT.